This TCR beta chain was observed in a study of regulatory T cells in long-lasting Graves disease. Time point meaning: persistent/refractory GD, antithyroid drugs over 5 years with positive TRAb. The TCR library was made from RNA extracted from PBMCs. For this clonotype: A much bigger clone sits one base away, suggesting this may be a read error.

Arm-PCR of CDR3 regions with iRepertoire HTBI primers generated TCR beta libraries. TCRdb processed the multiplex PCR reads anew with MiXCR; each CDR3 protein has one entry. The sample has about 460,000 distinct CDR3 sequences; 20% to 25% are singletons. Germline V CDR1 and CDR2: MNHNS, SASEGT. This CDR3 spans 13 amino acids. This sequence originates from a female donor with Graves disease. The gene calls are TRBV6-1 and TRBJ1-5, with unresolved D. The sequences come from peripheral blood mononuclear cells (PBMCs), collected when the disease was refractory, from a patient treated with antithyroid drugs. CDR3 region: CTTYPGGGKPQHF. The CDR3 DNA follows: TGTACCACATACCCCGGAGGCGGCAAGCCCCAGCATTTT.